This T cell receptor (beta chain) was identified during a study of spatial heterogeneity in lung cancer. Across the whole study: Detection consistently captured more beta-chain sequences than alpha-chain sequences.

Details on this clonotype: Its specificity is not known.

Study outcomes and limitations: Counts that tracked tumor mutation counts were those of expanded intratumoral alpha and beta TCRs. Of the expanded TCRs, ubiquitous and regional counts tracked the counts of ubiquitous and regional nonsynonymous mutations, respectively.

TCRdb analysed the 5' RACE reads with MiXCR anew, one entry per CDR3 protein. Among roughly 7,700 distinct CDR3 sequences listed, 9.5% to 15% were seen once. The time point here: sample taken at primary tumor resection. Samples came from 65 to 75 TRACERx patients with untreated early-stage lung cancer. The study sequenced unsorted whole RNA from tumor, nontumor lung or frozen PBMC. The material was lung tumor tissue, obtained at surgery. This clonotype originated in a male donor with early-stage non-small cell lung cancer.

The CDR3 protein is CASSSRGGRGGLAVTDTQYF. The CDR3 bases are TGTGCCAGCAGCTCGCGAGGTGGCAGGGGCGGGCTAGCGGTCACAGATACGCAGTATTTT. The gene calls are TRBV9 and TRBJ2-3, with TRBD2 as a possible D gene (7 bases). CDR1 and CDR2 from the germline V gene are SGDLS and YYNGEE. CDR3 length: 20 residues. V was clipped by 4 bases and J by 2 bases, with 29 bases between them. Full variable domain (remainder filled in from reference TRBV9 and TRBJ2-3): DSGVTQTPKHLITATGQRVTLRCSPRSGDLSVYWYQQSLDQGLQFLIQYYNGEERAKGNILERFSAQQFPDLHSELNLSSLELGDSALYFCASSSRGGRGGLAVTDTQYFGPGTRLTVL.